These 25 T cell receptor beta chains were all obtained from the same sample, sequenced in a study of control samples from healthy donors and cancer patients. Libraries were prepared by immunoSEQ multiplex PCR; TCRdb keeps only in-frame clonotypes and omits some of them. The sample consists of 85,000 to 100,000 clones, approximately 93% of them appearing once. The specimen was blood. These receptors all come from a man younger than 35 in good health.

The rearrangement joins TRBV3-1 (or the pseudogene TRBV3-2) to TRBJ2-1, with 14 nucleotides matching TRBD2. The V and J ends lost 4 bases and 5 bases, in that order; junction bases with no gene match: 7. Germline CDR1 is LGHDT and CDR2 is YNNKEL (reference sequence). The CDR3 covers 17 residues. The CDR3 sequence is CASSPRTSGGLNNEQFF. CDR3 nucleotides: TGTGCCAGCAGCCCACGGACTAGCGGGGGGCTAAACAATGAGCAGTTCTTC.

V is TRBV6-6 and J is TRBJ2-7; D is uncertain. Trimming took 4 bases from V and 2 from J, leaving 12 bases between them. The CDR3 contains 14 residues. In germline, CDR1 is MNHNY, CDR2 SVGAGI (reference sequence). The CDR3: CASSSFGPTYEQYF. For the CDR3, the DNA is TGTGCCAGCAGTTCCTTCGGGCCTACCTACGAGCAGTACTTC.

The chain links TRBV4-3 to TRBJ2-2; 11 nucleotides line up with TRBD1. This CDR3 is 14 amino acids long. Germline CDR1 and CDR2: LGHNA and YSLEER. V was clipped by 8 bases and J by 6 bases; unmatched bases: 5. The CDR3 bases are TGCGCCAGCCGCGGACAGGGGGCTCCCGGGGAGCTGTTTTTT. This encodes CASRGQGAPGELFF.

V usage is TRBV7-9 and J usage is TRBJ1-2; no clear D. Trimming pared 5 bases from V and 2 bases from J, leaving 12 bases between. The germline V gene encodes CDR1 SEHNR and CDR2 FQNEAQ (reference sequence). The CDR3 totals 14 residues. In nucleotides, the CDR3 is TGTGCCAGCAGCCCCGGTCGAGGGAACTATGGCTACACCTTC. As protein: CASSPGRGNYGYTF.

CDR3: CASSHTVGSSGYEQYF. As DNA, the CDR3 is TGTGCCAGCAGCCATACTGTCGGGAGTTCAGGGTACGAGCAGTACTTC. The V gene is TRBV7-9, the J gene TRBJ2-7, with D tentatively TRBD2 (6 bases). The germline V and J ends were trimmed by 5 bases and 4 bases, with 21 bases remaining between them. Germline CDR1 SEHNR, CDR2 FQNEAQ (reference sequence). The CDR3 is 16 amino acids.

The rearrangement links TRBV4-3 to TRBJ2-2, with D maybe TRBD2 (6 bases). Looked up from germline, CDR1 is LGHNA and CDR2 is YSLEER. CDR3 length: 15 amino acids. Trimming stripped 0 bases from V and 5 bases from J, with 10 bases between. The CDR3 region has the DNA TGCGCCAGCAGCCAAGATGGGGGGATGACCGGGGAGCTGTTTTTT. The encoded protein is CASSQDGGMTGELFF.

The chain recombines TRBV5-8 with TRBJ1-5; D not resolved. Germline V gene data show CDR1 as SGHTS and CDR2 as YDEGEE. The CDR3 extends over 13 amino acids. V was shortened by 2 bases and J by 3 bases, with 6 bases between the two germline ends. CDR3 sequence: CASSFGANQPQHF. CDR3 DNA: TGTGCCAGCAGCTTTGGTGCCAATCAGCCCCAGCATTTT.

The chain couples TRBV7-8 to TRBJ1-2; D remains unclear. Trimming removed 4 bases at V and 4 bases at J, with 13 bases between. CDR1 SGHVS and CDR2 FQNEAQ come from the germline V gene. The CDR3 totals 14 residues. CDR3 loop: CASSSDSSFYGYTF. The CDR3 DNA is TGTGCCAGCAGCTCGGATTCTTCCTTCTATGGCTACACCTTC.

This rearrangement joins TRBV24-1 to TRBJ1-3; D is undetermined. The CDR3 sequence is 17 residues long. In germline, CDR1 is KGHDR, CDR2 SFDVKD. V was pared by 4 bases and J by 0 bases, with 15 bases between. As DNA, the CDR3 is TGTGCCACCAGTGAGTTCGGACTTCTGAGCTCTGGAAACACCATATATTTT. Translating it yields CATSEFGLLSSGNTIYF.

The chain recombines TRBV19 with TRBJ2-5, with D unresolved. Between the trimmed V and J ends, which lost 6 bases and 5 bases, there was a span of 16 bases. The CDR3 runs to 14 residues. CDR1 is LNHDA, CDR2 SQIVND, per germline (reference sequence). CDR3 loop: CASSDGWGGETQYF. The CDR3 DNA reads TGTGCCAGTAGCGACGGTTGGGGTGGGGAGACCCAGTACTTC.

V is TRBV4-2 and J is TRBJ1-2; 7 bases map to TRBD1. The V gene end was trimmed by 1 base and the J gene end by 1 base; junction bases not matched to a gene: 6. CDR1 and CDR2 from the germline V gene are LGHNA and YNFKEQ. The CDR3 totals 16 residues. The CDR3: CASSQGGQLFNYGYTF. The CDR3 DNA reads as TGTGCCAGCAGCCAAGGGGGACAGCTATTTAACTATGGCTACACCTTC.

The rearrangement joins TRBV9 to TRBJ2-7; 8 nucleotides agree with TRBD2. In germline, CDR1 is SGDLS, CDR2 YYNGEE. With 3 bases clipped from V and 3 bases from J, the junction kept 8 bases outside the gene matches. There are 15 residues in the CDR3. As DNA, the CDR3 is TGTGCCAGCAGCGGCGGGCTAGCGGGCTACTACGAGCAGTACTTC. Its protein product is CASSGGLAGYYEQYF. Combining the CDR3 with reference TRBV9 and TRBJ2-7 gives the whole variable domain DSGVTQTPKHLITATGQRVTLRCSPRSGDLSVYWYQQSLDQGLQFLIQYYNGEERAKGNILERFSAQQFPDLHSELNLSSLELGDSALYFCASSGGLAGYYEQYFGPGTRLTVT.

The chain has TRBV29-1 and TRBJ1-1; maybe TRBD1 (5 bases). The CDR3 is 13 residues long. Germline V lookup: CDR1 SQVTM, CDR2 ANQGSEA. V lost 5 bases and J 1 base, leaving 11 bases between the germline ends. The CDR3 DNA reads as TGCAGCGTTAGTGCAGGGACGAACACTGAAGCTTTCTTT. Its protein product is CSVSAGTNTEAFF. Full variable domain (outside the CDR3, taken from reference TRBV29-1 and TRBJ1-1): SAVISQKPSRDICQRGTSLTIQCQVDSQVTMMFWYRQQPGQSLTLIATANQGSEATYESGFVIDKFPISRPNLTFSTLTVSNMSPEDSSIYLCSVSAGTNTEAFFGQGTRLTVV.

This chain joins TRBV15 and TRBJ2-1; 11 positions agree with TRBD1. CDR1 and CDR2 from the germline V gene are LNHNV and YYDKDF (reference sequence). The CDR3 sequence is 16 residues long. V was clipped by 5 bases and J by 2 bases; unmatched bases: 5. The CDR3: CATSEPGQGAYNEQFF. The CDR3 DNA is TGTGCCACCAGCGAGCCGGGACAGGGGGCCTACAATGAGCAGTTCTTC. Supplemented by reference TRBV15 and TRBJ2-1, the full variable domain reads DAMVIQNPRYQVTQFGKPVTLSCSQTLNHNVMYWYQQKSSQAPKLLFHYYDKDFNNEADTPDNFQSRRPNTSFCFLDIRSPGLGDTAMYLCATSEPGQGAYNEQFFGPGTRLTVL.

The chain joins TRBV27 to TRBJ1-2; no definite D call. V was trimmed by 7 bases and J by 1 base, leaving 16 bases between them. The CDR3 has 15 residues. CDR1 is MNHEY, CDR2 SMNVEV, per germline (reference sequence). CDR3 DNA: TGTGCCAGCACCCCAACGGGGTTGGTTAACTATGGCTACACCTTC. The encoded protein is CASTPTGLVNYGYTF.

This clone was recorded only once. The chain employs TRBV6-2 or TRBV6-3 and TRBJ1-1; D is uncertain. The CDR3 is 16 residues long. Between the trimmed V and J ends, which lost 0 bases and 0 bases, there was a span of 11 bases. In germline, CDR1 is MNHEY, CDR2 SVGEGT. The CDR3 DNA follows: TGTGCCAGCAGTTACTCCCCAGCAGAGATGAACACTGAAGCTTTCTTT. The encoded protein is CASSYSPAEMNTEAFF.

In DNA form, the CDR3 reads TGTGCCAGCTCACCACCCTTCCAAGAGACCCAGTACTTC. Protein: CASSPPFQETQYF. The chain carries TRBV18 and TRBJ2-5; D call uncertain. Trimming cost V 0 bases and J 1 base, with 3 bases left between them. The V gene's germline CDR1 is KGHSH and CDR2 LQKENI. The CDR3 covers 13 residues.

The chain combines TRBV5-1 with TRBJ2-5; D gene ambiguous. Germline lookup yields CDR1 SGHRS and CDR2 YFSETQ. Trimming stripped 4 bases from V and 5 bases from J, with 21 bases between. This CDR3 contains 16 residues. CDR3 amino acids: CASSLDRTFQGETQYF. The CDR3 coding sequence is TGCGCCAGCAGCCTGGATCGGACGTTCCAAGGGGAGACCCAGTACTTC.

This clone occurred once. V gene TRBV3-1 (or the pseudogene TRBV3-2) combines with J gene TRBJ1-4; D unresolved. The V gene lost 0 bases and the J gene lost 5 bases, with 13 bases spanning the gap. This CDR3 is 16 amino acids long. Germline V CDR1 and CDR2: LGHDT, YNNKEL (reference sequence). As DNA, the CDR3 is TGTGCCAGCAGCCAAGAGGCAAGGAGACACAATGAAAAACTGTTTTTT. It is translated as CASSQEARRHNEKLFF.

CDR3 protein: CASSLWGATGAFF. The CDR3, as DNA: TGTGCCAGCAGCTTATGGGGCGCGACGGGGGCTTTCTTT. J is TRBJ1-1 and V is TRBV5-5, with TRBD1 as a possible D gene (5 bases). V was trimmed by 2 bases and J by 11 bases, leaving 16 bases between them. The CDR3 is made up of 13 amino acids. Germline V lookup: CDR1 SGHKS, CDR2 YYEKEE (reference sequence). The full variable domain, in which reference TRBV5-5 and TRBJ1-1 provide the parts outside the CDR3, is DAGVTQSPTHLIKTRGQQVTLRCSPISGHKSVSWYQQVLGQGPQFIFQYYEKEERGRGNFPDRFSARQFPNYSSELNVNALLLGDSALYLCASSLWGATGAFFGQGTRLTVV.

This sequence joins TRBV7-2 and TRBJ2-3; D remains ambiguous. V lost 2 bases, J lost 2 bases, and 11 bases lay in between. Germline V gene sequence: CDR1 SGHTA, CDR2 FQGNSA. There are 15 residues in the CDR3. The CDR3 DNA is TGTGCCAGCAGCTTACTGGCGGCCCACACAGATACGCAGTATTTT. It yields the protein CASSLLAAHTDTQYF.

CDR3 DNA sequence: TGTGCCAGCAGTTCGGGACGCAATGGCTACACCTTC. This sequence encodes CASSSGRNGYTF. The chain uses TRBV12-3 or TRBV12-4 and TRBJ1-2; weak D call: TRBD1 (5 bases). V shed 4 bases and J shed 6 bases, with 9 bases lying between them. The CDR3 length is 12 residues.

The V and J genes are TRBV5-1 and TRBJ2-7; D remains unclear. CDR3 length: 15 amino acids. Germline CDR1 reads SGHRS; CDR2 reads YFSETQ. Trimming removed 4 bases at V and 6 bases at J, with 20 bases between. This chain's CDR3 is CASSPGGNPLGEQYF. Here the CDR3 DNA reads TGCGCCAGCAGCCCGGGTGGGAATCCTCTAGGCGAGCAGTACTTC.

The count of this clone is one. The V and J genes are TRBV7-9 and TRBJ1-5, with TRBD1 matching 7 bases. Germline V lookup: CDR1 SEHNR, CDR2 FQNEAQ (reference sequence). The CDR3 consists of 14 residues. The ends lost 1 base at V and 10 bases at J; junction bases unmatched: 7. The CDR3 reads CASSLGTGKFPQHF. The CDR3 DNA reads TGTGCCAGCAGCTTAGGGACAGGTAAATTTCCCCAGCATTTT.

The gene calls are TRBV6-6 and TRBJ1-2; no clear D gene. Per the germline V gene, CDR1 is MNHNY and CDR2 is SVGAGI (reference sequence). Trimming left V 0 bases short and J 3 bases short, with 11 bases between. This CDR3 has 15 residues. DNA for the CDR3: TGTGCCAGCAGTTACTCGATAGGTTTAGACTATGGCTACACCTTC. Translating gives CASSYSIGLDYGYTF.